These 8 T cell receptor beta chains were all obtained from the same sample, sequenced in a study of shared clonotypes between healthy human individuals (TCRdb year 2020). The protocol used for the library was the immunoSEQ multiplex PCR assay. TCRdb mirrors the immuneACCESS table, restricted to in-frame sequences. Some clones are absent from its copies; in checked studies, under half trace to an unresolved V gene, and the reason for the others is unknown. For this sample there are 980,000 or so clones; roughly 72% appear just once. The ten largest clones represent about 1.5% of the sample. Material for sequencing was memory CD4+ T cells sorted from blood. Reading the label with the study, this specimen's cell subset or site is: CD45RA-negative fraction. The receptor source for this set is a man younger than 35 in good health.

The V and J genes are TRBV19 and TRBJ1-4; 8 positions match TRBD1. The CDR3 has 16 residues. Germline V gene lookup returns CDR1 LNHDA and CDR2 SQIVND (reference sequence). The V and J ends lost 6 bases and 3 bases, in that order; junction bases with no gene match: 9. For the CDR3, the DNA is TGTGCCAGTAGCCTCGTCAGGGGGCGATCTAATGAAAAACTGTTTTTT. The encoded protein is CASSLVRGRSNEKLFF.

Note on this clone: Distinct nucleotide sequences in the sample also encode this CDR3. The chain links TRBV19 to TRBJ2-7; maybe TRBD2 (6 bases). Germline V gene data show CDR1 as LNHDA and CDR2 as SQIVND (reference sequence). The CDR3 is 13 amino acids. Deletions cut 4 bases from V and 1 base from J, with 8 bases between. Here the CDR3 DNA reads TGTGCCAGTAGTACGGGACTTTCCTACGAGCAGTACTTC. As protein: CASSTGLSYEQYF.

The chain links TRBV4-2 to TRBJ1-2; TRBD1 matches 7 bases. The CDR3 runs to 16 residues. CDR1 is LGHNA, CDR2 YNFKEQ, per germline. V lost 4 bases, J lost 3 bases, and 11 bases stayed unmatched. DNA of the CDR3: TGTGCCAGCAGCCCAGAGGCAGGACAGGCCTACTATGGCTACACCTTC. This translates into CASSPEAGQAYYGYTF.

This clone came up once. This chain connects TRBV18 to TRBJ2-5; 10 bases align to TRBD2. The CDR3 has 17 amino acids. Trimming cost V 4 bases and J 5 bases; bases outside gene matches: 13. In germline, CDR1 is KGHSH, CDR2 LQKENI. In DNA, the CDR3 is TGTGCCAGCTCACGCTTGCCCCTAGCGGGAGTCGGCGAGACCCAGTACTTC. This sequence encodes CASSRLPLAGVGETQYF.

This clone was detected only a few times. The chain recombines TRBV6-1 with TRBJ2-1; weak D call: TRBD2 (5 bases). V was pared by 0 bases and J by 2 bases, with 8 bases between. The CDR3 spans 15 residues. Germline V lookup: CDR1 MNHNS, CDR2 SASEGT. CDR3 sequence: CASSEAGVPYNEQFF. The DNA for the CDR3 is TGTGCCAGCAGTGAAGCGGGAGTGCCCTACAATGAGCAGTTCTTC.

The chain's CDR3 is CASSLDGSAYNEQFF. As DNA, the CDR3 is TGTGCCAGCAGCTTGGACGGGAGCGCCTACAATGAGCAGTTCTTC. This chain connects TRBV5-4 to TRBJ2-1; perhaps TRBD2 as D (6 bases). V lost 0 bases, J lost 2 bases, and 9 bases lay in between. Germline CDR1 and CDR2: SGHNT and YYREEE (reference sequence). CDR3 length: 15 amino acids. The variable domain in full, completed from reference TRBV5-4 and TRBJ2-1, reads ETGVTQSPTHLIKTRGQQVTLRCSSQSGHNTVSWYQQALGQGPQFIFQYYREEENGRGNFPPRFSGLQFPNYSSELNVNALELDDSALYLCASSLDGSAYNEQFFGPGTRLTVL.

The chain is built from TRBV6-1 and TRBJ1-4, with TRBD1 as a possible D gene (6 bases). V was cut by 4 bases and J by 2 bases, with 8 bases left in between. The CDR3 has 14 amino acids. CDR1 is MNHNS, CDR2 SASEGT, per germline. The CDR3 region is CASSVQGTNEKLFF. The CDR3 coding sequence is TGTGCCAGCAGTGTCCAGGGGACTAATGAAAAACTGTTTTTT.

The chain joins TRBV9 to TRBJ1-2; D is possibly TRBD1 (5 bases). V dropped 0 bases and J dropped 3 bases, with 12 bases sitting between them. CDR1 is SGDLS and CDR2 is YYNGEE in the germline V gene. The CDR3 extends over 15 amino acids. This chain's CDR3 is CASSVAGRGDYGYTF. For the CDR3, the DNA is TGTGCCAGCAGCGTAGCTGGGCGGGGGGACTATGGCTACACCTTC.